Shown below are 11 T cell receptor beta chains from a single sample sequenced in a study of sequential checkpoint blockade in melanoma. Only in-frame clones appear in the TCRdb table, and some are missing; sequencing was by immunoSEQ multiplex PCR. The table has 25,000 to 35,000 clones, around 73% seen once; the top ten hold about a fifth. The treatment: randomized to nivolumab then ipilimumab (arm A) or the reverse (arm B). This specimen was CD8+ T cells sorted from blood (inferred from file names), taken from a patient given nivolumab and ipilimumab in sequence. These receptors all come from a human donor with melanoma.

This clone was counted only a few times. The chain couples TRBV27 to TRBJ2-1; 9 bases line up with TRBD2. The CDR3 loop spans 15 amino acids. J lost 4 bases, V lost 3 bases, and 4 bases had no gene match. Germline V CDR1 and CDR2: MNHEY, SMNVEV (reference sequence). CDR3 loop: CASSLSSGVYNEQFF. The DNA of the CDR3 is TGTGCCAGCAGTTTGTCTAGCGGGGTGTACAATGAGCAGTTCTTC.

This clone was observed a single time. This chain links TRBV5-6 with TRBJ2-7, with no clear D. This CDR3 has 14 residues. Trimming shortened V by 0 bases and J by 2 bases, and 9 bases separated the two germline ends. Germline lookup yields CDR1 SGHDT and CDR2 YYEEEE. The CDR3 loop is CASSLVVATYEQYF. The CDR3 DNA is TGTGCCAGCAGCTTGGTTGTAGCTACCTACGAGCAGTACTTC.

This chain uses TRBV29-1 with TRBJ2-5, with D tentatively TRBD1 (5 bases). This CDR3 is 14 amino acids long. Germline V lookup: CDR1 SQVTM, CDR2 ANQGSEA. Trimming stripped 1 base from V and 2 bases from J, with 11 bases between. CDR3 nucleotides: TGCAGCGTTGAAGGGGGCTCAGGGCAAGAGACCCAGTACTTC. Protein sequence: CSVEGGSGQETQYF. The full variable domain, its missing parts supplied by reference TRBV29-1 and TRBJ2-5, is SAVISQKPSRDICQRGTSLTIQCQVDSQVTMMFWYRQQPGQSLTLIATANQGSEATYESGFVIDKFPISRPNLTFSTLTVSNMSPEDSSIYLCSVEGGSGQETQYFGPGTRLLVL.

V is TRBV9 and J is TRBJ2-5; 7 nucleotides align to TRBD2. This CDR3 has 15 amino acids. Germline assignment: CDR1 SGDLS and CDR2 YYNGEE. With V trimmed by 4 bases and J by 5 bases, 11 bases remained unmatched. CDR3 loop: CASSRGTIPSETQYF. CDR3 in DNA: TGTGCCAGCAGCCGCGGGACTATACCAAGCGAGACCCAGTACTTC. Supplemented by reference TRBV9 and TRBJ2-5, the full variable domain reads DSGVTQTPKHLITATGQRVTLRCSPRSGDLSVYWYQQSLDQGLQFLIQYYNGEERAKGNILERFSAQQFPDLHSELNLSSLELGDSALYFCASSRGTIPSETQYFGPGTRLLVL.

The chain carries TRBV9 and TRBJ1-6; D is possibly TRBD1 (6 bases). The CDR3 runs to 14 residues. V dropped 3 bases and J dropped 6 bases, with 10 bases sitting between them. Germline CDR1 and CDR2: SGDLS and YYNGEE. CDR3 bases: TGTGCCAGCAGCGACGGACAGCTTAATTCACCCCTCCACTTT. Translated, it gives CASSDGQLNSPLHF.

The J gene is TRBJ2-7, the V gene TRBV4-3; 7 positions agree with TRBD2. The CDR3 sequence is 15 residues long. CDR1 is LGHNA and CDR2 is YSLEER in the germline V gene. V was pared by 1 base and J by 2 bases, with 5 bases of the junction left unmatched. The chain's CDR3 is CASSQAVGGAYEQYF. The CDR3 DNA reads TGCGCCAGCAGCCAAGCAGTGGGAGGGGCCTACGAGCAGTACTTC.

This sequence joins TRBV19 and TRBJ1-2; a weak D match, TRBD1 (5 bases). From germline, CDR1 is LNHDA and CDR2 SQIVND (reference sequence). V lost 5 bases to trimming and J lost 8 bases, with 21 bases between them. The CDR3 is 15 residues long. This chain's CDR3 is CASSPPRAVHVGYTF. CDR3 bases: TGTGCCAGTAGTCCCCCCAGGGCAGTCCATGTGGGCTACACCTTC.

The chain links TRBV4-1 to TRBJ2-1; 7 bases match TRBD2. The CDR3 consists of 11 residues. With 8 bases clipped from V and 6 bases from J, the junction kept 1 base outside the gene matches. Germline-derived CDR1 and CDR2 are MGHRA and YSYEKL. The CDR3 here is CASGLVNEQFF. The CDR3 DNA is TGCGCCAGCGGACTAGTCAATGAGCAGTTCTTC.

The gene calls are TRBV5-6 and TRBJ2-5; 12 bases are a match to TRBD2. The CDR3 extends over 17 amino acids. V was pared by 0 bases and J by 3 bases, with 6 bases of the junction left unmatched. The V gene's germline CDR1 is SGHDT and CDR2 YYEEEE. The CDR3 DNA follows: TGTGCCAGCAGCTTGGGGGGGCTAGCGGGAGGGGAAGAGACCCAGTACTTC. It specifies CASSLGGLAGGEETQYF. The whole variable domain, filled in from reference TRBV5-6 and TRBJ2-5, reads DAGVTQSPTHLIKTRGQQVTLRCSPKSGHDTVSWYQQALGQGPQFIFQYYEEEERQRGNFPDRFSGHQFPNYSSELNVNALLLGDSALYLCASSLGGLAGGEETQYFGPGTRLLVL.

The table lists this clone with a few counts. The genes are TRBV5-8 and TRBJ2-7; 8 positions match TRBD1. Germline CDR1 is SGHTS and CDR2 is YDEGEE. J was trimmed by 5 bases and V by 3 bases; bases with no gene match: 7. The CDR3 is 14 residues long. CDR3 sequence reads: CASSYPGQENEQYF. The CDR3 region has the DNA TGTGCCAGCAGCTACCCGGGACAGGAAAACGAGCAGTACTTC. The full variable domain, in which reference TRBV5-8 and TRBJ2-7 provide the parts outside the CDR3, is EAGVTQSPTHLIKTRGQQATLRCSPISGHTSVYWYQQALGLGLQFLLWYDEGEERNRGNFPPRFSGRQFPNYSSELNVNALELEDSALYLCASSYPGQENEQYFGPGTRLTVT.

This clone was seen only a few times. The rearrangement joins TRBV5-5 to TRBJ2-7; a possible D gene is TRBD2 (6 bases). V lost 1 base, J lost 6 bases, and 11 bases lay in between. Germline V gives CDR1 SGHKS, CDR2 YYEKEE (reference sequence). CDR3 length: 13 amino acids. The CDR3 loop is CASSLPAEGEQYF. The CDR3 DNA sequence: TGTGCCAGCAGCTTGCCAGCGGAGGGCGAGCAGTACTTC.